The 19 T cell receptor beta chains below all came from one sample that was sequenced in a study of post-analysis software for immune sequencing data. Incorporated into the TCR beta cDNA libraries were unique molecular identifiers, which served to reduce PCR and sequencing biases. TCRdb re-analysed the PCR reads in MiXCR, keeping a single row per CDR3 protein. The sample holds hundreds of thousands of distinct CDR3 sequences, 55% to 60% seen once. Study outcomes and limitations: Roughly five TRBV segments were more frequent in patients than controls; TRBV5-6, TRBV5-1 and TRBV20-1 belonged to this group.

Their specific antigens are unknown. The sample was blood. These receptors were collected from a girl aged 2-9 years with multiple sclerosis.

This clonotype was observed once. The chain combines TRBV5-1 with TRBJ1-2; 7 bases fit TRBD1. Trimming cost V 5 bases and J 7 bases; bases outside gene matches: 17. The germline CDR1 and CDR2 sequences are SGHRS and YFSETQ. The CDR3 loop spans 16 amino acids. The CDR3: CASRLSYRGVKGGYTF. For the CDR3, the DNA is TGCGCCAGCAGACTTTCTTACAGGGGTGTCAAGGGTGGCTACACCTTC.

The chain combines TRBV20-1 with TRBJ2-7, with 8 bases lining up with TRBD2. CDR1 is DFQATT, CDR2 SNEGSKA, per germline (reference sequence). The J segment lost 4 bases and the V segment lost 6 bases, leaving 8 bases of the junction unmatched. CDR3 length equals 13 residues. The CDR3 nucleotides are TGCAGTGCAGGGCGGGGGGTGAGTTACGAGCAGTACTTC. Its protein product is CSAGRGVSYEQYF.

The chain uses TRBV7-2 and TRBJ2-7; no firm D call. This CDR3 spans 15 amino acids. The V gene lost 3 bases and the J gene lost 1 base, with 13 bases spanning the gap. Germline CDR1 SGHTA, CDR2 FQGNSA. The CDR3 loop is CASSFPNSRSYEQYF. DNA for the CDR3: TGTGCCAGCAGCTTTCCAAACTCGCGATCCTACGAGCAGTACTTC.

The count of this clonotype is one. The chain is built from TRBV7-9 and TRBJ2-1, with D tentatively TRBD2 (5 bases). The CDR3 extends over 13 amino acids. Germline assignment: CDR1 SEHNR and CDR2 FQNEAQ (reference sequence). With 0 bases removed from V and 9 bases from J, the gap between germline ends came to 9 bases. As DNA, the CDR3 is TGTGCCAGCAGCTTAGCTCTAGCTACTGAGCAGTTCTTC. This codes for CASSLALATEQFF.

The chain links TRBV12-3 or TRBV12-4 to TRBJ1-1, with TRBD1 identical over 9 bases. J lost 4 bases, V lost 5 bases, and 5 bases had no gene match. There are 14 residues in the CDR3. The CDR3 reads CASSHTTGGTEAFF. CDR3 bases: TGTGCCAGCAGTCATACGACAGGGGGCACTGAAGCTTTCTTT.

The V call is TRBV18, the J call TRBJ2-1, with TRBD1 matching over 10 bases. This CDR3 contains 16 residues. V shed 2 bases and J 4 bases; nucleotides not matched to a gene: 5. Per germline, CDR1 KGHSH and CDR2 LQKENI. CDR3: CASSPWRDRGYNEQFF. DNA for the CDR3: TGTGCCAGCTCACCATGGCGGGACAGGGGTTACAATGAGCAGTTCTTC.

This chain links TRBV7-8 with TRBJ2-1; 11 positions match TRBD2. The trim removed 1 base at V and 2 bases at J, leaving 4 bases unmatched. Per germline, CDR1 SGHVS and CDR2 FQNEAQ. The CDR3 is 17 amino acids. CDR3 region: CASSLVSGGAAYNEQFF. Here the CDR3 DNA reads TGTGCCAGCAGCTTAGTTAGCGGGGGGGCCGCCTACAATGAGCAGTTCTTC.

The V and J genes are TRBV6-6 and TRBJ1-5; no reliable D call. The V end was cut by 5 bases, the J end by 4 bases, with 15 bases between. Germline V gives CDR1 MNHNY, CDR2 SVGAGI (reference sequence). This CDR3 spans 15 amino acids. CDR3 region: CASSNPPGMNQPQHF. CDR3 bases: TGTGCCAGCAGTAACCCCCCGGGGATGAATCAGCCCCAGCATTTT.

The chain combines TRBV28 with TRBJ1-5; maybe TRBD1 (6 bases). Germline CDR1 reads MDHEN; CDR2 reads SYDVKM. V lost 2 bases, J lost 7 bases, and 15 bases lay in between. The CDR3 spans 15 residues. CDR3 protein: CASSLPEGGGQPQHF. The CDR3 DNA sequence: TGTGCCAGCAGTTTACCTGAGGGGGGTGGACAGCCCCAGCATTTT. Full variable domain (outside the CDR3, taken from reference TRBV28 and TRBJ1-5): DVKVTQSSRYLVKRTGEKVFLECVQDMDHENMFWYRQDPGLGLRLIYFSYDVKMKEKGDIPEGYSVSREKKERFSLILESASTNQTSMYLCASSLPEGGGQPQHFGDGTRLSIL.

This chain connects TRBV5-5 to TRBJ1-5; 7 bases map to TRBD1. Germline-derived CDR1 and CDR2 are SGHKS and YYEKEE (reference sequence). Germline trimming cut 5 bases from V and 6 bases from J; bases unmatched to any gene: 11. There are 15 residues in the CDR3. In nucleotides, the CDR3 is TGTGCCAGCAGTTTCGACAGGGAGACAACTCAGCCCCAGCATTTT. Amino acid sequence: CASSFDRETTQPQHF.

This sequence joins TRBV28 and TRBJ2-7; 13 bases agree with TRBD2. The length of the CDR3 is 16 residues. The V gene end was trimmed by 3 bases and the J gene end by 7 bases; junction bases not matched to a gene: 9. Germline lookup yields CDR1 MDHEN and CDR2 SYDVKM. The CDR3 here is CASSFSLLAGGLEQYF. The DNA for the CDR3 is TGTGCCAGCAGTTTCTCCTTACTAGCGGGAGGGTTAGAGCAGTACTTC.

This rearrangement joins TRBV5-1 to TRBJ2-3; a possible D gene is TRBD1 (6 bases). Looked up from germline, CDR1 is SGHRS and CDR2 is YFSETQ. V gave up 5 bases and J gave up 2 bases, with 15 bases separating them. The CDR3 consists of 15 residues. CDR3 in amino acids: CASRTTGYHTDTQYF. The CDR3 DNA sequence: TGCGCCAGCAGGACGACAGGATACCACACAGATACGCAGTATTTT.

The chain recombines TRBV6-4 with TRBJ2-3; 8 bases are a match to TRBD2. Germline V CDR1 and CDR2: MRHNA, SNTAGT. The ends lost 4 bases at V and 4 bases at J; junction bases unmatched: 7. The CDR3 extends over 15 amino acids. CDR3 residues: CASSGLSGGADTQYF. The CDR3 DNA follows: TGTGCCAGCAGTGGTCTCAGCGGGGGAGCAGATACGCAGTATTTT.

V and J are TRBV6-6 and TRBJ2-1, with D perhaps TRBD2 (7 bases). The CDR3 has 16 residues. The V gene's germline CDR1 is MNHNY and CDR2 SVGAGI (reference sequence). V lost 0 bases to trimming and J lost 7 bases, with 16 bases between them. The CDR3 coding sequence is TGTGCCAGCAGTTACTCCGGGGGCACTAGCGCGAATGAGCAGTTCTTC. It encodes CASSYSGGTSANEQFF.

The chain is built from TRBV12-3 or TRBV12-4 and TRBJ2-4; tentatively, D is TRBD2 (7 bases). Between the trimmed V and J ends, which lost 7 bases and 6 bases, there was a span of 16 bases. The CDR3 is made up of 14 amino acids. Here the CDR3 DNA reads TGTGCCAGCACCCCGGGGGCTAGCGGAAACATTCAGTACTTC. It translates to CASTPGASGNIQYF.

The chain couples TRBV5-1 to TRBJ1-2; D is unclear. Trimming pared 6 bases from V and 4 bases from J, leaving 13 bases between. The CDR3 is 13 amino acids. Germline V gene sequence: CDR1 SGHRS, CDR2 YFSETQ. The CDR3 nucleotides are TGCGCCAGCACCCCCGAAACGAGCTATGGCTACACCTTC. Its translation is CASTPETSYGYTF.

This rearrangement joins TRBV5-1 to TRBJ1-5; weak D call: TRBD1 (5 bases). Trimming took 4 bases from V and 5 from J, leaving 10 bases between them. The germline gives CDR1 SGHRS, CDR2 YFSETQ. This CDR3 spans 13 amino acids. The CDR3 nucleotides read TGCGCCAGCAGCCCTCAGGGTCATCAGCCCCAGCATTTT. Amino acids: CASSPQGHQPQHF.

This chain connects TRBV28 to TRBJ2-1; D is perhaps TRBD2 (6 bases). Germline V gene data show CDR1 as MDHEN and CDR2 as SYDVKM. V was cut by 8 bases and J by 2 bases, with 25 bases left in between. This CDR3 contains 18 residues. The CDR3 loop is CASSVLEGTRDTYNEQFF. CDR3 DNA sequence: TGTGCCAGCTCCGTACTAGAGGGGACTCGAGACACCTACAATGAGCAGTTCTTC.

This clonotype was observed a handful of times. DNA for the CDR3: TGTGCCAGCAGCTTAATCGGGGAAGGACGTCAGCCCCAGCATTTT. As protein: CASSLIGEGRQPQHF. The chain couples TRBV5-5 to TRBJ1-5; D not certain. Germline V gene lookup returns CDR1 SGHKS and CDR2 YYEKEE (reference sequence). The CDR3 spans 15 residues. V lost 2 bases, J lost 6 bases, and 15 bases lay in between.